This T cell receptor beta chain was observed in a study of T cells in localized non-small cell lung cancer. The CDR3 is made up of 16 amino acids. The V segment lost 7 bases and the J segment 4 bases; nucleotides outside the gene matches: 10. CDR1 SGHNT and CDR2 YENEEA come from the germline V gene. The protocol was immunoSEQ multiplex PCR, while the TCRdb copy is restricted to in-frame clones and leaves out a portion. The sample has roughly 3,000 clones; 18% are singletons. Study-wide results and limits: Maximal T cell clonality occurred in uninvolved adjacent lung, with tumor ranking below it. Heterogeneity remains possible because sequencing was limited to only one tumor region.

By sample fraction, this clone is medium-sized (0.01 to 0.1%). Its antigen is unknown. The origin of this receptor is a man aged 40 to 70 with stage I lung adenocarcinoma. The chain couples TRBV11-3 to TRBJ2-7, with 13 bases identical to TRBD2. Material: lung tumor tissue, obtained before any cancer treatment. The CDR3 sequence: CASIRTRTSGSYEQYF. In nucleotides, the CDR3 is TGTGCCAGCATCAGAACCCGGACTAGCGGGAGTTACGAGCAGTACTTC.